The rows below give T cell receptor beta chains drawn from one sample of a study of a mutant IDH1 vaccine in newly diagnosed glioma. The antigens of these receptors remain unknown. Here immunoSEQ multiplex PCR was the method, and the copy in TCRdb shows in-frame clones only, minus some. The sample consists of around 70,000 clones, around nine tenths of them appearing once. This specimen was PBMCs, taken from a glioma patient whose treatment included an IDH1 peptide vaccine. The source of these receptors is a young man with glioma. Both conserved end residues are part of each CDR3. Each record gives: V gene, D gene, clone size, J gene, CDR3 DNA, CDR3 protein. D genes are given only for firm matches. For some rows the clone size is stated as once, few or many, or as a class when expanded; others skip it.

v_call: TRBV9; d_call: .; clone_size: few; j_call: TRBJ1-1; cdr3_nt: TGTGCCAGCACCTCCGACGTCGACCTGATCACTGAAGCTTTCTTT; cdr3_aa: CASTSDVDLITEAFF
v_call: TRBV7-3; d_call: TRBD1; clone_size: .; j_call: TRBJ2-5; cdr3_nt: TGTGCCAGCAGCCCCGGGACAGGGATGGAGACCCAGTACTTC; cdr3_aa: CASSPGTGMETQYF
v_call: TRBV27; d_call: TRBD1; clone_size: .; j_call: TRBJ1-5; cdr3_nt: TGTGCCAGCAGTTTAACATCAGGGGGGCGGGATCAGCCCCAGCATTTT; cdr3_aa: CASSLTSGGRDQPQHF
v_call: TRBV2; d_call: .; clone_size: .; j_call: TRBJ1-6; cdr3_nt: TGTGCCAGCAGTGAACGGGGGCACTACTATAATTCACCCCTCCACTTT; cdr3_aa: CASSERGHYYNSPLHF
v_call: TRBV6-5; d_call: .; clone_size: .; j_call: TRBJ2-7; cdr3_nt: TGTGCCAGCAGTTACCTCGTGGGCCGTCCCAACGAGCAGTACTTC; cdr3_aa: CASSYLVGRPNEQYF
v_call: TRBV18; d_call: TRBD2; clone_size: .; j_call: TRBJ2-1; cdr3_nt: TGTGCCAGCTCACTAATGACTAGCGGGGGGAAGAATGAGCAGTTCTTC; cdr3_aa: CASSLMTSGGKNEQFF
v_call: TRBV27; d_call: TRBD2; clone_size: .; j_call: TRBJ2-3; cdr3_nt: TGTGCCAGCGTACCCAACGGGGGCGGGAGGGCCGCAGATACGCAGTATTTT; cdr3_aa: CASVPNGGGRAADTQYF
v_call: TRBV9; d_call: .; clone_size: .; j_call: TRBJ2-1; cdr3_nt: TGTGCCAGCAGCCCAGGGGGGGGCAATGAGCAGTTCTTC; cdr3_aa: CASSPGGGNEQFF
v_call: TRBV6-5; d_call: .; clone_size: .; j_call: TRBJ1-2; cdr3_nt: TGTGCCAGCAGTCCAAGGCAGGGCAATGGCTACACCTTC; cdr3_aa: CASSPRQGNGYTF
v_call: TRBV2; d_call: .; clone_size: .; j_call: TRBJ1-1; cdr3_nt: TGTGCCAGCATTCTCGGGGTTGGCACTGAAGCTTTCTTT; cdr3_aa: CASILGVGTEAFF
v_call: TRBV5-1; d_call: TRBD1; clone_size: .; j_call: TRBJ2-7; cdr3_nt: TGCGCCAGCAGCTGGGACAGGGTCCGGGGGCAGTACTTC; cdr3_aa: CASSWDRVRGQYF
v_call: TRBV7-3; d_call: .; clone_size: .; j_call: TRBJ2-2; cdr3_nt: TGTGCCAGCAGCTTAGACCGGGTAACCGGGGAGCTGTTTTTT; cdr3_aa: CASSLDRVTGELFF
v_call: TRBV15; d_call: TRBD1; clone_size: .; j_call: TRBJ2-5; cdr3_nt: TGTGCCACCAGCAGGAGACAGGGGGAGACCCAGTACTTC; cdr3_aa: CATSRRQGETQYF
v_call: TRBV5-1; d_call: .; clone_size: .; j_call: TRBJ1-6; cdr3_nt: TGCGCCAGCCGTCGTTCGGGCACCTCCTATAATTCACCCCTCCACTTT; cdr3_aa: CASRRSGTSYNSPLHF
v_call: TRBV5-1; d_call: .; clone_size: .; j_call: TRBJ2-1; cdr3_nt: TGCGCCAGCAGCTTGTCGTTCCAGACGGAGACGGTTGAGCAGTTCTTC; cdr3_aa: CASSLSFQTETVEQFF
v_call: TRBV9; d_call: .; clone_size: .; j_call: TRBJ1-6; cdr3_nt: TGTGCCAGCAGCAGCAGGACTTCACCCCTCCACTTT; cdr3_aa: CASSSRTSPLHF
v_call: TRBV7-2; d_call: TRBD2; clone_size: .; j_call: TRBJ2-7; cdr3_nt: TGTGCCAGCAGCTTCTCCGCTAGCGGGGTACACGAGCAGTACTTC; cdr3_aa: CASSFSASGVHEQYF
v_call: TRBV7-6; d_call: .; clone_size: .; j_call: TRBJ1-1; cdr3_nt: TGTGCCAGCAGCCCGGCTGAAAGGGGAACTGAAGCTTTCTTT; cdr3_aa: CASSPAERGTEAFF
v_call: TRBV5-6; d_call: .; clone_size: .; j_call: TRBJ1-2; cdr3_nt: TGTGCCAGCACGCCGGGGGTTAACTATGGCTACACCTTC; cdr3_aa: CASTPGVNYGYTF
v_call: TRBV6-1; d_call: TRBD1; clone_size: .; j_call: TRBJ1-2; cdr3_nt: TGTGCCAGCAGTGAAGCGATTCCAGGGGGTGGCTATGGCTACACCTTC; cdr3_aa: CASSEAIPGGGYGYTF
v_call: TRBV29-1; d_call: .; clone_size: .; j_call: TRBJ1-2; cdr3_nt: TGCAGCGTCAGGACGGTGTATGGCTACACCTTC; cdr3_aa: CSVRTVYGYTF
v_call: TRBV7-8; d_call: .; clone_size: .; j_call: TRBJ2-3; cdr3_nt: TGTGCCAGTCACCGCGGGGCGCGAGACACAGATACGCAGTATTTT; cdr3_aa: CASHRGARDTDTQYF
v_call: TRBV5-1; d_call: .; clone_size: few; j_call: TRBJ1-1; cdr3_nt: TGCGCCAGCAGCTACGGGGAGGTGGGGTGGAACACTGAAGCTTTCTTT; cdr3_aa: CASSYGEVGWNTEAFF
v_call: TRBV6-5; d_call: .; clone_size: .; j_call: TRBJ2-5; cdr3_nt: TGTGCCAGCAGTTGGCAGGGTGGGCTGGAGACCCAGTACTTC; cdr3_aa: CASSWQGGLETQYF
v_call: TRBV5-1; d_call: .; clone_size: .; j_call: TRBJ1-2; cdr3_nt: TGCGCCAGCAGCTTGGGTCTGTCGGGGTACTATGGCTACACCTTC; cdr3_aa: CASSLGLSGYYGYTF
v_call: TRBV10-2; d_call: TRBD2; clone_size: once; j_call: TRBJ2-3; cdr3_nt: TGCGCCAGCAGGGCTAGCGGGAGGGCCAGAGATACGCAGTATTTT; cdr3_aa: CASRASGRARDTQYF
v_call: TRBV11-2; d_call: .; clone_size: .; j_call: TRBJ2-7; cdr3_nt: TGTGCCAGCAGCCCTGGCTACGAGCAGTACTTC; cdr3_aa: CASSPGYEQYF
v_call: TRBV11-2; d_call: TRBD1; clone_size: once; j_call: TRBJ2-5; cdr3_nt: TGTGCCAGCAGCCAGACAGGGCAAGAGACCCAGTACTTC; cdr3_aa: CASSQTGQETQYF
v_call: TRBV5-6; d_call: .; clone_size: .; j_call: TRBJ2-2; cdr3_nt: TGTGCCAGCAGCTTGAGACGTAACACCGGGGAGCTGTTTTTT; cdr3_aa: CASSLRRNTGELFF
v_call: TRBV28; d_call: TRBD2; clone_size: few; j_call: TRBJ2-3; cdr3_nt: TGTGCCAGCAGTCAGCGGGGGGCTGCCACAGATACGCAGTATTTT; cdr3_aa: CASSQRGAATDTQYF
v_call: TRBV27; d_call: .; clone_size: .; j_call: TRBJ2-2; cdr3_nt: TGTGCCAGCAGGGGACTTCGGGGGACCGGGGAGCTGTTTTTT; cdr3_aa: CASRGLRGTGELFF
v_call: TRBV28; d_call: TRBD2; clone_size: .; j_call: TRBJ2-1; cdr3_nt: TGTGCCAGCAATTTCAGGACTAGCGATGGGCATGAGCAGTTCTTC; cdr3_aa: CASNFRTSDGHEQFF
v_call: TRBV7-6; d_call: TRBD2; clone_size: .; j_call: TRBJ2-1; cdr3_nt: TGTGCCAGCAGCTTGGGAATAACTAGCGGCGGCTACAATGAGCAGTTCTTC; cdr3_aa: CASSLGITSGGYNEQFF
v_call: TRBV27; d_call: TRBD2; clone_size: .; j_call: TRBJ2-1; cdr3_nt: TGTGCCAGCAACCCTCGGGCTAGCGGGAGGAATGAGCAGTTCTTC; cdr3_aa: CASNPRASGRNEQFF
v_call: TRBV5-6; d_call: .; clone_size: .; j_call: TRBJ2-7; cdr3_nt: TGTGCCAGCAACAGGTTCTCCTACGAGCAGTACTTC; cdr3_aa: CASNRFSYEQYF
v_call: TRBV28; d_call: .; clone_size: .; j_call: TRBJ1-2; cdr3_nt: TGTGCCAGCAGCCTAGAGTCCTATGGCTACACCTTC; cdr3_aa: CASSLESYGYTF
v_call: TRBV11-2; d_call: TRBD1; clone_size: once; j_call: TRBJ2-7; cdr3_nt: TGTGCCAGCAGCCCCTATTCAGGGGGCCTCTACGAGCAGTACTTC; cdr3_aa: CASSPYSGGLYEQYF
v_call: TRBV30; d_call: TRBD1; clone_size: few; j_call: TRBJ1-1; cdr3_nt: TGTGCCTGGAGTGTACGACAGGGGGTTAATGCTTTCTTT; cdr3_aa: CAWSVRQGVNAFF
v_call: TRBV19; d_call: TRBD2; clone_size: .; j_call: TRBJ2-3; cdr3_nt: TGTGCCAGTAGTCCAATAGCGGGCCAAAGCACAGATACGCAGTATTTT; cdr3_aa: CASSPIAGQSTDTQYF
v_call: TRBV30; d_call: .; clone_size: .; j_call: TRBJ2-7; cdr3_nt: TGTGCCTGGAGTTCCCACCCCGAGTACGAGCAGTACTTC; cdr3_aa: CAWSSHPEYEQYF
v_call: TRBV30; d_call: .; clone_size: .; j_call: TRBJ1-6; cdr3_nt: TGTGCCTGGAGTGTACGGGGAGATAATTCACCCCTCCACTTT; cdr3_aa: CAWSVRGDNSPLHF
v_call: TRBV10-1; d_call: .; clone_size: .; j_call: TRBJ2-7; cdr3_nt: TGCGCCAGCAGAAAAATGGGTGCCTACGAGCAGTACTTC; cdr3_aa: CASRKMGAYEQYF
v_call: TRBV2; d_call: .; clone_size: .; j_call: TRBJ2-7; cdr3_nt: TGTGCCAGCGCCTTTAGGCTCGAGCAGTACTTC; cdr3_aa: CASAFRLEQYF